This T cell receptor (beta chain) emerged from a study of cytomegalovirus exposure and HLA in healthy donors. It was with 60 Vbeta and 13 Jbeta primers that the PCR ran. Data came from immunoSEQ multiplex PCR; TCRdb stores just in-frame clones and leaves some out. In the table there are 200,000 or so clones, roughly 74% of which are singletons. Germline CDR1 and CDR2: LNHDA and SQIVND (reference sequence). V gave up 2 bases and J gave up 10 bases, with 12 bases separating them. This CDR3 is built from 14 residues. The sequenced material came from PBMCs. The rearrangement links TRBV19 to TRBJ1-6; possibly TRBD1 for D (5 bases). The TCR originated in a woman aged 25 to 39 in good health and CMV-seropositive. DNA for the CDR3: TGTGCCAGTAGTATACTGGGGGGAGAGTCACCCCTCCACTTT. Translating gives CASSILGGESPLHF.